Below, 15 T cell receptor beta chains from the same sample are listed, as sequenced in a study of untreated major depressive disorder. Clones were sequenced by immunoSEQ multiplex PCR, and TCRdb holds only the in-frame ones, with some missing. The sample carries more than 20,000 clones, approximately 92% recorded once. Sequenced sample: CD4+ T cells from PBMCs. Receptors were obtained from a man aged 25-45 years in good health.

The chain carries TRBV5-6 and TRBJ1-2, with D possibly matching TRBD1 (6 bases). The germline V gene encodes CDR1 SGHDT and CDR2 YYEEEE. Trimming shortened V by 0 bases and J by 4 bases, and 22 bases separated the two germline ends. The CDR3 has 18 amino acids. CDR3 loop: CASSLEGLLWQGSYGYTF. Here the CDR3 DNA reads TGTGCCAGCAGCTTGGAGGGTCTTCTGTGGCAGGGGTCCTATGGCTACACCTTC.

The genes are TRBV28 and TRBJ2-7, with 8 bases aligning to TRBD1. The germline V gene has CDR1 MDHEN and CDR2 SYDVKM. The junction had 15 bases not matched to a gene; V was cut back by 8 bases and J by 3 bases. The CDR3 sequence is 16 residues long. CDR3 bases: TGTGCCAGCTCCGTGTTCCTAGGACAGGGAAGCTACGAGCAGTACTTC. Translation gives CASSVFLGQGSYEQYF.

The chain carries TRBV5-1 and TRBJ1-2, with D possibly TRBD1 on 6 matching bases. The CDR3 extends over 17 amino acids. The V gene lost 4 bases and the J gene lost 5 bases, with 24 bases spanning the gap. Germline loops: CDR1 SGHRS, CDR2 YFSETQ. CDR3 sequence (DNA): TGCGCCAGCAGCCCCTCGACAAGGGGGGGAGGTCGGTATGGCTACACCTTC. It codes for CASSPSTRGGGRYGYTF.

This chain joins TRBV2 and TRBJ1-5; D call uncertain. Per germline, CDR1 SNHLY and CDR2 FYNNEI. This CDR3 has 15 amino acids. Trimming pared 10 bases from V and 4 bases from J, leaving 20 bases between. CDR3 nucleotide sequence: TGTGCCACCGGCCGCGGGCCGGCATTAAATCAGCCCCAGCATTTT. Translating it yields CATGRGPALNQPQHF.

The chain recombines TRBV4-3 with TRBJ2-1; TRBD2 aligns across 9 bases. Per germline, CDR1 LGHNA and CDR2 YSLEER. V dropped 0 bases and J dropped 6; count of bases not matched to a gene: 6. This CDR3 comprises 16 residues. Written as DNA, the CDR3 is TGCGCCAGCAGCCAAGAGCCTAGCGGGGACCCCAATGAGCAGTTCTTC. Its translation is CASSQEPSGDPNEQFF.

The chain is built from TRBV2 and TRBJ1-1, with TRBD1 matching over 7 bases. CDR1 and CDR2 (germline): SNHLY, FYNNEI. This CDR3 has 16 amino acids. V shed 4 bases and J 2 bases; nucleotides not matched to a gene: 10. CDR3 residues: CASSGGVGQVNTEAFF. DNA of the CDR3: TGTGCCAGCAGTGGGGGCGTAGGACAGGTAAACACTGAAGCTTTCTTT.

This rearrangement joins TRBV6-6 to TRBJ1-5; D is undetermined. The CDR3 extends over 15 amino acids. Per the germline V gene, CDR1 is MNHNY and CDR2 is SVGAGI (reference sequence). Trimming removed 2 bases from V and 2 bases from J, with 10 bases in between. CDR3 nucleotide sequence: TGTGCCAGCAGTTACAGGGTGGTGGGCAATCAGCCCCAGCATTTT. This gives the protein CASSYRVVGNQPQHF.

V gene TRBV5-6 combines with J gene TRBJ1-5; the D gene is possibly TRBD1 (6 bases). The germline V and J ends were trimmed by 4 bases and 9 bases, with 20 bases remaining between them. CDR3 length: 15 amino acids. Germline V lookup: CDR1 SGHDT, CDR2 YYEEEE. The CDR3 reads CASSPRGALKGPQHF. For the CDR3, the DNA is TGTGCCAGCAGCCCGAGGGGGGCCCTGAAAGGGCCCCAGCATTTT.

This clone was detected only a few times. This chain links TRBV10-3 with TRBJ2-7, with D tentatively TRBD2 (5 bases). The CDR3 is 12 residues long. Trimming left V 2 bases short and J 4 bases short, with 6 bases between. Germline CDR1 ENHRY, CDR2 SYGVKD. The CDR3 protein is CAISERGYEQYF. Written as DNA, the CDR3 is TGTGCCATCAGTGAGCGGGGATACGAGCAGTACTTC.

V gene TRBV6-5 combines with J gene TRBJ1-5, with a tentative D call TRBD1 (6 bases). V was trimmed by 4 bases and J by 2 bases, leaving 15 bases between them. Germline CDR1 and CDR2: MNHEY and SVGAGI. The CDR3 sequence is 16 residues long. In nucleotides, the CDR3 is TGTGCCAGCAGTTTTCAGGGGCTGAGGGGCAATCAGCCCCAGCATTTT. Translation: CASSFQGLRGNQPQHF.

The V gene is TRBV2, the J gene TRBJ1-1; 7 bases are a match to TRBD1. Germline CDR1 is SNHLY and CDR2 is FYNNEI. The CDR3 has 15 amino acids. V shed 6 bases and J 1 base; nucleotides not matched to a gene: 8. The CDR3 sequence is CASRDRDTPNTEAFF. CDR3 in DNA: TGTGCCAGCAGAGACAGGGACACCCCGAACACTGAAGCTTTCTTT.

V and J are TRBV7-3 and TRBJ2-7, with D possibly matching TRBD2 (6 bases). Trimming left V 5 bases short and J 0 bases short, with 11 bases between. This CDR3 has 14 residues. Germline V gene lookup returns CDR1 SGHTA and CDR2 FQGTGA. CDR3 sequence: CASSPSRDSYEQYF. The CDR3 nucleotides are TGTGCCAGCAGCCCCTCGCGGGACTCCTACGAGCAGTACTTC.

The chain carries TRBV19 and TRBJ1-1; D is perhaps TRBD1 (6 bases). CDR3 length: 12 amino acids. V lost 1 base to trimming and J lost 11 bases, with 11 bases between them. Germline V gene data show CDR1 as LNHDA and CDR2 as SQIVND (reference sequence). CDR3: CASSIVTGAAFF. The CDR3 nucleotides are TGTGCCAGTAGTATAGTGACGGGGGCGGCTTTCTTT.

This clone was recorded only once. The chain couples TRBV11-2 to TRBJ1-2; unclear D gene. This CDR3 has 13 amino acids. V was cut by 0 bases and J by 7 bases, with 9 bases left in between. Germline V gene data show CDR1 as SGHAT and CDR2 as FQNNGV. CDR3 nucleotide sequence: TGTGCCAGCAGCTTAGATCGAGATGCTGGCTACACCTTC. Amino acids: CASSLDRDAGYTF.

The chain is built from TRBV5-1 and TRBJ2-2; no clear D gene. Trimming cost V 0 bases and J 6 bases, with 15 bases left between them. Looked up from germline, CDR1 is SGHRS and CDR2 is YFSETQ. CDR3 size: 16 residues. The CDR3, as DNA: TGCGCCAGCAGCTTGGCCGGAAACCAGGATCCCGGGGAGCTGTTTTTT. Its protein product is CASSLAGNQDPGELFF.